These T cell receptor beta chains were read from a single sample in a study of control samples from healthy donors and cancer patients. Here immunoSEQ multiplex PCR was the method, and the copy in TCRdb shows in-frame clones only, minus some. The data hold 100,000 to 150,000 clones, with 80% to 95% observed a single time. The source material was blood. These receptor sequences come from a woman in her fifties or sixties in good health. CDR3s leave out the opening cysteine and the closing phenylalanine or tryptophan. The D gene is left open where the match is weak. A row's size may be missing; if present it is once, few, many or a size class.

d_call	j_call	v_call	clone_size	cdr3_aa
NA	TRBJ1-2	TRBV27	NA	ASSLRQPTNYGYT
TRBD1	TRBJ1-3	TRBV9	NA	ASSVDGTASGNTIY
NA	TRBJ1-1	TRBV5-1	NA	ASSLVAMEGNTEAF
TRBD1	TRBJ1-3	TRBV5-1	NA	ASSLVGTGADTIY
NA	TRBJ2-6	TRBV7-3	NA	ASSLRLLPLRQRGETGANVLT
NA	TRBJ1-4	TRBV5-4	NA	ASSVDRTEKLF
TRBD2	TRBJ2-4	TRBV6-2/TRBV6-3	NA	ASSSGTSAVLQY
TRBD2	TRBJ2-2	TRBV5-6	NA	ASSSLGGVAGDLTGELF
NA	TRBJ1-3	TRBV25-1	NA	ASSEIGGQNENTIY
NA	TRBJ1-6	TRBV19	NA	ASSIPGREGTNSPLH
NA	TRBJ1-3	TRBV30	once	AWSSVDTIY
TRBD2	TRBJ2-2	TRBV28	NA	ASGTSGRNTGELF
NA	TRBJ2-2	TRBV3-1/TRBV3-2	NA	ASSQIQGSGELF
NA	TRBJ1-5	TRBV5-1	few	ASSDDGQNQPQH
TRBD2	TRBJ2-2	TRBV2	NA	ASEGRENTGELF
NA	TRBJ1-2	TRBV14	NA	ASSQGPNYGYT
TRBD1	TRBJ2-7	TRBV15	NA	ATSSRTGGDEQY
NA	TRBJ1-4	TRBV10-1	few	ASSGSSTDFDEKLF
TRBD1	TRBJ1-1	TRBV14	NA	ASSQRTGGETEAF
TRBD1	TRBJ2-1	TRBV19	NA	ASSRGTGAPTDNEQF
NA	TRBJ1-5	TRBV24-1	NA	ATSDGWSNQPQH
TRBD1	TRBJ1-5	TRBV2	NA	ASSGTANRGQPQH
NA	TRBJ1-3	TRBV2	NA	ASSGMEVLGNTIY
NA	TRBJ1-4	TRBV10-2	NA	ASSESGRGEEKLF
NA	TRBJ1-2	TRBV24-1	NA	ATSDLRGLGWGGYT
NA	TRBJ1-2	TRBV7-6	NA	ASSLGVGAGYGYT
TRBD1	TRBJ2-7	TRBV25-1	NA	ASSRTGEFSYEQY
NA	TRBJ1-1	TRBV6-6	NA	ASSRNTEAF
NA	TRBJ1-1	TRBV7-9	NA	ASSRLPTAAF
NA	TRBJ2-3	TRBV15	NA	ATSRPGLPFLTDTQY
NA	TRBJ2-7	TRBV2	NA	ASRRSTGTGGGGQY
NA	TRBJ1-1	TRBV6-5	NA	ASTRTTENTEAF
NA	TRBJ1-2	TRBV6-5	NA	ASSYSTVSGYT
NA	TRBJ1-1	TRBV9	NA	ASSVANQAAAEAF
NA	TRBJ1-3	TRBV6-5	NA	ASTWGSGNTIY
NA	TRBJ1-4	TRBV2	NA	ATTRVQGTGEKLF
NA	TRBJ2-2	TRBV7-9	few	ASSRSISGNTGELF